Here is one T cell receptor (beta chain) with its context. Its antigen is unidentified. Here immunoSEQ multiplex PCR was the method, and the copy in TCRdb shows in-frame clones only, minus some. The sample lists about 330,000 clones, 70% to 90% occurring once. This sample was taken from a study of cytomegalovirus exposure and HLA in healthy donors. The germline V and J ends were trimmed by 4 bases and 6 bases, with 16 bases remaining between them. CDR3 length: 14 residues. CDR1 is SGHRS, CDR2 YFSETQ, per germline. Broader study findings: Most TCR sequences proved rare, with some public TCRs found in many donors. In vitro testing confirmed a few CMV-associated chains as specific for CMV antigens.

This clonotype was obtained from a woman between 18 and 30 years old in good health and CMV-seronegative. This sequence joins TRBV5-1 and TRBJ1-2; possibly TRBD1 for D (5 bases). The sample taken for sequencing was PBMCs. The CDR3, as DNA: TGCGCCAGCAGCATACCCCAGGGAGGGGATGGCTACACCTTC. This encodes CASSIPQGGDGYTF.